One and the same sample provided the 29 T cell receptor beta chains below, sequenced in a study of OX40 agonist ivuxolimab in advanced cancers. To prepare the library, the immunoSEQ multiplex PCR assay was applied. TCRdb mirrors the immuneACCESS table, restricted to in-frame sequences. Some clones are absent from its copies; in checked studies, under half trace to an unresolved V gene, and the reason for the others is unknown. Present in this sample are around 26,000 clones, around 81% of which were seen just once. Jointly, the top ten make up about 30% of the sample. Sequencing used CD4+ or CD8+ T cells sorted from blood, obtained in a trial of the OX40 agonist ivuxolimab. All receptors derive from an adult with an advanced solid tumor such as melanoma, head and neck, liver or kidney cancer.

The chain uses TRBV11-2 and TRBJ1-4, with D uncertain. The germline V and J ends were trimmed by 0 bases and 7 bases, with 12 bases remaining between them. Per the germline V gene, CDR1 is SGHAT and CDR2 is FQNNGV. The CDR3 is 15 amino acids. Here the CDR3 reads CASSLDLKASEKLFF. The CDR3 DNA sequence: TGTGCCAGCAGCTTAGATCTCAAGGCGTCTGAAAAACTGTTTTTT.

The CDR3 nucleotides read TGTGCCAGCAGCTTATCCACTAGGTTTGATACGCAGTATTTT. This encodes CASSLSTRFDTQYF. V gene TRBV7-8 combines with J gene TRBJ2-3; the D gene is possibly TRBD2 (5 bases). Trimming shortened V by 2 bases and J by 6 bases, and 12 bases separated the two germline ends. Germline CDR1 SGHVS, CDR2 FQNEAQ. CDR3 length: 14 amino acids.

The chain has TRBV9 and TRBJ1-1, with D uncertain. Looked up from germline, CDR1 is SGDLS and CDR2 is YYNGEE. CDR3 length equals 16 residues. Trimming left V 0 bases short and J 1 base short, with 13 bases between. The CDR3 region is CASSVGSGGWNTEAFF. The CDR3 DNA sequence: TGTGCCAGCAGCGTAGGATCGGGCGGGTGGAACACTGAAGCTTTCTTT.

J is TRBJ1-1 and V is TRBV19; the match to TRBD1 covers 7 bases. This CDR3 has 16 residues. V gave up 1 base and J gave up 3 bases; unmatched junction bases: 8. Germline CDR1 LNHDA, CDR2 SQIVND (reference sequence). DNA of the CDR3: TGTGCCAGTAGTATAGTAGGGGGCGCGGGGGACACTGAAGCTTTCTTT. This gives the protein CASSIVGGAGDTEAFF.

The gene calls are TRBV4-1 and TRBJ2-5; no firm D call. CDR1 and CDR2 from the germline V gene are MGHRA and YSYEKL. The CDR3 totals 12 residues. Trimming left V 3 bases short and J 2 bases short, with 4 bases between. In nucleotides, the CDR3 is TGCGCCAGCAGCCAGAAACAAGAGACCCAGTACTTC. Translating gives CASSQKQETQYF.

This chain uses TRBV11-2 with TRBJ1-1; tentatively, D is TRBD1 (6 bases). Trimming shortened V by 5 bases and J by 1 base, and 11 bases separated the two germline ends. Germline lookup yields CDR1 SGHAT and CDR2 FQNNGV. The CDR3 runs 14 residues. The CDR3, as DNA: TGTGCCAGCAGCCCTACCAGGGGGAACACTGAAGCTTTCTTT. It specifies CASSPTRGNTEAFF.

The V gene is TRBV9, the J gene TRBJ1-2; TRBD1 matches at 7 bases. Looked up from germline, CDR1 is SGDLS and CDR2 is YYNGEE. CDR3 length: 16 residues. With V trimmed by 4 bases and J by 7 bases, 16 bases remained unmatched. CDR3 bases: TGTGCCAGCAGCACAGGGGCAGGGGGTAATTCGGGTGGCTACACCTTC. This gives the protein CASSTGAGGNSGGYTF.

V is TRBV6-1 and J is TRBJ2-7, with 7 bases identical to TRBD2. Germline CDR1 is MNHNS and CDR2 is SASEGT. V gave up 4 bases and J gave up 4 bases; unmatched junction bases: 4. CDR3 length equals 13 residues. The CDR3 DNA sequence: TGTGCCAGCAGTGGAGGACTAGGTTACGAGCAGTACTTC. This translates into CASSGGLGYEQYF.

The rearrangement links TRBV30 to TRBJ1-1; 12 bases map to TRBD1. Germline CDR1 GTSNPN, CDR2 SVGIG (reference sequence). The CDR3 has 16 residues. J was trimmed by 1 base and V by 0 bases; bases with no gene match: 3. CDR3 nucleotide sequence: TGTGCCTGGAGTGTGGGACAGGGGGCCGGGAACACTGAAGCTTTCTTT. This codes for CAWSVGQGAGNTEAFF.

The chain recombines TRBV10-3 with TRBJ1-5; D is possibly TRBD1 (6 bases). Germline CDR1 reads ENHRY; CDR2 reads SYGVKD. This CDR3 has 15 amino acids. Trimming took off 2 bases at V and 4 bases at J, with 12 bases between the two ends. This chain's CDR3 is CAISEGRGANQPQHF. The CDR3 DNA is TGTGCCATCAGTGAGGGACGGGGGGCAAATCAGCCCCAGCATTTT.

J is TRBJ2-3 and V is TRBV7-2; 12 bases are a match to TRBD2. Germline V gene lookup returns CDR1 SGHTA and CDR2 FQGNSA. This CDR3 is 17 amino acids long. V shed 2 bases, J shed 4 bases, and the junction held 7 bases outside the gene matches. The CDR3 sequence is CASSLTPSGRASDTQYF. The CDR3 DNA sequence: TGTGCCAGCAGCTTAACCCCTAGCGGGAGGGCCTCAGATACGCAGTATTTT.

V gene TRBV5-6 combines with J gene TRBJ2-7; D is perhaps TRBD1 (5 bases). The V gene's germline CDR1 is SGHDT and CDR2 YYEEEE. The CDR3 runs to 14 residues. Trimming shortened V by 1 base and J by 3 bases, and 11 bases separated the two germline ends. The CDR3 reads CASSLLTEDYEQYF. The CDR3 region has the DNA TGTGCCAGCAGCTTGTTGACAGAAGACTACGAGCAGTACTTC.

This clone has just a few counts. The rearrangement uses TRBV6-4 and TRBJ1-5; D unclear. Germline lookup yields CDR1 MRHNA and CDR2 SNTAGT. This CDR3 region has 18 residues. Trimming removed 2 bases from V and 0 bases from J, with 17 bases in between. The CDR3 protein is CASSDPRGERHSNQPQHF. The CDR3 region has the DNA TGTGCCAGCAGTGACCCCCGGGGAGAGCGACATAGCAATCAGCCCCAGCATTTT.

This sequence joins TRBV5-1 and TRBJ1-2; maybe TRBD1 (6 bases). Germline assignment: CDR1 SGHRS and CDR2 YFSETQ. V dropped 2 bases and J dropped 2 bases, with 7 bases sitting between them. The CDR3 totals 13 residues. CDR3 bases: TGCGCCAGCAGCTTTGACAGGAACTATGGCTACACCTTC. Residues: CASSFDRNYGYTF.

The rearrangement uses TRBV5-4 and TRBJ1-1; possibly TRBD1 for D (5 bases). The CDR3 spans 14 residues. CDR1 is SGHNT, CDR2 YYREEE, per germline (reference sequence). V was cut by 4 bases and J by 1 base, with 11 bases left in between. The CDR3 region is CASSPETANTEAFF. The CDR3 nucleotides are TGTGCCAGCAGCCCCGAGACAGCGAACACTGAAGCTTTCTTT.

As DNA, the CDR3 is TGTGCCTGGAGTGTACGACTTGATATCTATGGCTACACCTTC. Its protein product is CAWSVRLDIYGYTF. The rearrangement uses TRBV30 and TRBJ1-2; D not resolved. Looked up from germline, CDR1 is GTSNPN and CDR2 is SVGIG (reference sequence). This CDR3 region has 14 residues. The ends were cut back, 0 bases at V and 4 bases at J, with 12 bases in the middle.

This chain joins TRBV5-8 and TRBJ2-7; 12 nucleotides match TRBD2. This CDR3 has 18 amino acids. In germline, CDR1 is SGHTS, CDR2 YDEGEE. V gave up 4 bases and J gave up 2 bases; unmatched junction bases: 13. CDR3 residues: CASSPRLAGVARAYEQYF. In nucleotides, the CDR3 is TGTGCCAGCAGCCCCAGACTAGCGGGAGTAGCAAGGGCCTACGAGCAGTACTTC.

The rearrangement links TRBV6-9 to TRBJ1-2; D not resolved. The germline CDR1 and CDR2 sequences are MNHGY and SVAAGI. This CDR3 is built from 16 residues. The V end was cut by 3 bases, the J end by 0 bases, with 14 bases between. CDR3 nucleotides: TGTGCCAGCAGTTACGCGAACGAAGGAGCTAACTATGGCTACACCTTC. Its translation is CASSYANEGANYGYTF.

The gene calls are TRBV2 and TRBJ2-7, with a tentative D call TRBD2 (6 bases). The V end lost 2 bases, the J end lost 4 bases, and 9 bases lay between the germline ends. Germline assignment: CDR1 SNHLY and CDR2 FYNNEI. The CDR3 runs 13 residues. CDR3 sequence reads: CASSEMGGYEQYF. DNA of the CDR3: TGTGCCAGCAGTGAAATGGGAGGTTACGAGCAGTACTTC.

CDR3 loop: CASSLLTSPLYNEQFF. The DNA of the CDR3 is TGTGCCAGCAGTCTCCTGACTAGCCCCCTCTACAATGAGCAGTTCTTC. The chain joins TRBV2 to TRBJ2-1; 7 nucleotides align to TRBD2. Per the germline V gene, CDR1 is SNHLY and CDR2 is FYNNEI. CDR3 size: 16 residues. V shed 5 bases, J shed 3 bases, and the junction held 10 bases outside the gene matches.

The chain recombines TRBV15 with TRBJ1-5; D is perhaps TRBD1 (5 bases). Deletions cut 0 bases from V and 0 bases from J, with 12 bases between. Germline V gives CDR1 LNHNV, CDR2 YYDKDF (reference sequence). This CDR3 has 17 residues. The CDR3, as DNA: TGTGCCACCAGCAGAGATAGAACAGGATATAGCAATCAGCCCCAGCATTTT. It encodes CATSRDRTGYSNQPQHF.

The V and J genes are TRBV5-4 and TRBJ2-7, with D uncertain. The ends were cut back, 0 bases at V and 7 bases at J, with 11 bases in the middle. This CDR3 spans 13 amino acids. Germline loops: CDR1 SGHNT, CDR2 YYREEE (reference sequence). Here the CDR3 reads CASSLVEAREQYF. CDR3 nucleotide sequence: TGTGCCAGCAGCTTGGTAGAGGCGAGAGAGCAGTACTTC.

V and J are TRBV9 and TRBJ2-7, with TRBD2 identical over 11 bases. The ends lost 3 bases at V and 1 base at J; junction bases unmatched: 15. From germline, CDR1 is SGDLS and CDR2 YYNGEE. This CDR3 is built from 19 residues. Here the CDR3 DNA reads TGTGCCAGCAGCGCCAACCCCGGCGGTAGCGGGAGGGATTCCTACGAGCAGTACTTC. Translation: CASSANPGGSGRDSYEQYF. Variable domain in full (rest from reference TRBV9 and TRBJ2-7): DSGVTQTPKHLITATGQRVTLRCSPRSGDLSVYWYQQSLDQGLQFLIQYYNGEERAKGNILERFSAQQFPDLHSELNLSSLELGDSALYFCASSANPGGSGRDSYEQYFGPGTRLTVT.

The rearrangement joins TRBV6-5 to TRBJ1-3; unclear D gene. CDR3 length: 15 residues. Trimming removed 2 bases at V and 0 bases at J, with 8 bases between. The V gene's germline CDR1 is MNHEY and CDR2 SVGAGI. CDR3 protein: CASSYGDFSGNTIYF. The DNA of the CDR3 is TGTGCCAGCAGTTACGGGGATTTCTCTGGAAACACCATATATTTT.

This chain links TRBV27 with TRBJ2-7; 7 bases line up with TRBD2. Germline values: CDR1 MNHEY, CDR2 SMNVEV (reference sequence). The CDR3 has 14 residues. V was pared by 5 bases and J by 0 bases, with 4 bases of the junction left unmatched. CDR3 coding DNA: TGTGCCAGCAGTCTTAGCGGGTCCTCCTACGAGCAGTACTTC. Translation gives CASSLSGSSYEQYF.

The V call is TRBV7-9, the J call TRBJ2-7, with 9 bases fitting TRBD1. The germline gives CDR1 SEHNR, CDR2 FQNEAQ (reference sequence). The ends lost 1 base at V and 3 bases at J; junction bases unmatched: 7. The CDR3 is made up of 16 amino acids. The CDR3 sequence is CASSLDYGQGNYEQYF. In DNA form, the CDR3 reads TGTGCCAGCAGCTTAGACTACGGACAGGGGAACTACGAGCAGTACTTC.

This chain joins TRBV30 and TRBJ1-3, with 8 bases identical to TRBD1. Unmatched junction bases numbered 7, after V lost 0 bases and J lost 0 bases. This CDR3 is built from 17 residues. CDR1 is GTSNPN and CDR2 is SVGIG in the germline V gene (reference sequence). CDR3 sequence: CAWSVPTDRVSGNTIYF. The CDR3 nucleotides are TGTGCCTGGAGTGTCCCCACGGACAGGGTCTCTGGAAACACCATATATTTT.

The chain is built from TRBV6-4 and TRBJ2-3; the D gene is possibly TRBD1 (6 bases). Germline loops: CDR1 MRHNA, CDR2 SNTAGT. The CDR3 runs 16 residues. Trimming removed 5 bases from V and 2 bases from J, with 17 bases in between. CDR3 DNA sequence: TGTGCCAGCAGTTATTACCGGGACAAATACACAGATACGCAGTATTTT. It specifies CASSYYRDKYTDTQYF.

The rearrangement links TRBV2 to TRBJ2-1, with 9 bases identical to TRBD2. The germline V gene has CDR1 SNHLY and CDR2 FYNNEI. The CDR3 has 15 residues. With 4 bases clipped from V and 1 base from J, the junction kept 2 bases outside the gene matches. CDR3 sequence (DNA): TGTGCCAGCAGTGGACTAGCGGAGTCCTACAATGAGCAGTTCTTC. Its protein is CASSGLAESYNEQFF.